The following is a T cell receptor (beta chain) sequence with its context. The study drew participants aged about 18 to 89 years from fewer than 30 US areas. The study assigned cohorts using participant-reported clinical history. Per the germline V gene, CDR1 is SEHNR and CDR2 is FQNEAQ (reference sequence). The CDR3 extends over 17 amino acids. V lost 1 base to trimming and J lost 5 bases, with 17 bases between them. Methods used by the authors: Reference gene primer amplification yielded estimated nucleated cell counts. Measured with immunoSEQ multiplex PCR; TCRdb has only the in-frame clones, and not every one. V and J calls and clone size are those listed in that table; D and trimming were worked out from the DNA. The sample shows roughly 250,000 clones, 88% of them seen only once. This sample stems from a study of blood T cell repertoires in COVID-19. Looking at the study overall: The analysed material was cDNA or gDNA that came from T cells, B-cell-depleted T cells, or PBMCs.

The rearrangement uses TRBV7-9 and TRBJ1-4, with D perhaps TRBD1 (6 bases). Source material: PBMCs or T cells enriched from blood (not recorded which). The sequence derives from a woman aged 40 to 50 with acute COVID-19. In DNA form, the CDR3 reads TGTGCCAGCAGCTTAGATAAGACCGGGACACTAAATGAAAAACTGTTTTTT. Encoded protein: CASSLDKTGTLNEKLFF.